The entry below gives a single TCR beta chain sequence along with its context. The sample is drawn from a study of blood T cell repertoires in COVID-19. Whole-study context: T cells, B-cell-depleted T cells, or PBMCs provided the cDNA or gDNA that served as material.

Living in 24 US areas, the participants were between about 18 and 100 years of age. Profiled with immunoSEQ multiplex PCR; TCRdb holds only in-frame clones, not every one. The sample records 250,000 to 350,000 clones, nearly 90% being singletons. CDR3 length equals 16 residues. V lost 4 bases, J lost 0 bases, and 16 bases lay in between. The germline CDR1 and CDR2 sequences are LGHNA and YNFKEQ. The rearrangement joins TRBV4-2 to TRBJ2-7; TRBD2 might be the D (6 bases). The clonotype comes from a woman in her late teens or twenties with acute COVID-19. Material: PBMCs or T cells enriched from blood (not recorded which). The CDR3 loop reads CASSPWISGPSYEQYF. DNA of the CDR3: TGTGCCAGCAGCCCTTGGATTAGCGGCCCCTCCTACGAGCAGTACTTC.